This T cell receptor beta chain was recorded in a study of cytomegalovirus exposure and HLA in healthy donors. General study points: There were three CMV-associated chains whose specificity for CMV antigens was confirmed in vitro. One later analysis, an examination of the roughly 130 validation repertoires, found that first-cohort TCR clusters tended to co-occur in them.

For this clone: No antigen is known for it.

Germline values: CDR1 SGHRS, CDR2 YFSETQ. The CDR3 extends over 14 amino acids. V was shortened by 4 bases and J by 6 bases, with 16 bases between the two germline ends. From the approximately 120-subject validation cohort, which was separate from the roughly 630-subject first cohort, the donors were drawn. Libraries were prepared by immunoSEQ multiplex PCR; TCRdb keeps only in-frame clonotypes and omits some of them. The sample holds a few hundred thousand clones, 90% to 95% seen once. What was sequenced was PBMCs. The source is a woman in her late teens or twenties in good health and CMV-seronegative. This sequence joins TRBV5-1 and TRBJ1-1; D not certain. This CDR3 reads CASSPEAGIAEAFF. DNA for the CDR3: TGCGCCAGCAGCCCCGAGGCGGGAATAGCTGAAGCTTTCTTT.